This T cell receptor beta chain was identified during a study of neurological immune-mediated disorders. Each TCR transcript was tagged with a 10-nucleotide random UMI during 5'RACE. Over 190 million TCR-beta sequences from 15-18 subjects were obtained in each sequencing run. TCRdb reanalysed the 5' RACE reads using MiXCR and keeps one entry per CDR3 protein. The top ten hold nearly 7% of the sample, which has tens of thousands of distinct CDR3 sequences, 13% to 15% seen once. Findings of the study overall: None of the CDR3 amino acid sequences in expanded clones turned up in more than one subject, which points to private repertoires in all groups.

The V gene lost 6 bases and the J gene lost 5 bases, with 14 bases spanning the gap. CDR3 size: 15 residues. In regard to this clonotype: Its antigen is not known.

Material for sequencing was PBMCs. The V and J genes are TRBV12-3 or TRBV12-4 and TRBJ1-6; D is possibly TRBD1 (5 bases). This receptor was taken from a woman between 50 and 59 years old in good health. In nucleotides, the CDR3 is TGTGCCAGCAGACACGGCGGGGGAAATAATTCACCCCTCCACTTT. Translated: CASRHGGGNNSPLHF.